This TCR beta chain was recorded in a study of T cells after posttransplantation cyclophosphamide. Clones were sequenced by immunoSEQ multiplex PCR, and TCRdb holds only the in-frame ones, with some missing. The data show about 20,000 clones, 80% to 90% seen once. With regard to this clone: The target antigen is unknown.

CDR1 is SGDLS and CDR2 is YYNGEE in the germline V gene. The CDR3 length is 12 residues. J was trimmed by 10 bases and V by 2 bases; bases with no gene match: 5. General observations from the study: TRB overlap between skin or GI tissue T cells and blood was limited. TRB clonality was highly associated with recipient CMV seropositivity and reactivation.

Sampled 1 year posttransplant, controls received myeloablative marrow transplants, methotrexate and a calcineurin inhibitor. This material consisted of PBMCs, taken about 360 days after allogeneic stem cell transplant with calcineurin inhibitor and methotrexate. The TCR sequence derives from a female patient between 30 and 40 years old who received an allogeneic stem cell transplant from an unrelated donor, was CMV-positive, and had acute and chronic GVHD. Some T cells may be supplied by the graft donor. The J gene is TRBJ2-5, the V gene TRBV9, with 7 bases that match TRBD2. Here the CDR3 DNA reads TGTGCCAGCAGCGTGTTGGGGGGGGACCAGTACTTC. As protein: CASSVLGGDQYF.